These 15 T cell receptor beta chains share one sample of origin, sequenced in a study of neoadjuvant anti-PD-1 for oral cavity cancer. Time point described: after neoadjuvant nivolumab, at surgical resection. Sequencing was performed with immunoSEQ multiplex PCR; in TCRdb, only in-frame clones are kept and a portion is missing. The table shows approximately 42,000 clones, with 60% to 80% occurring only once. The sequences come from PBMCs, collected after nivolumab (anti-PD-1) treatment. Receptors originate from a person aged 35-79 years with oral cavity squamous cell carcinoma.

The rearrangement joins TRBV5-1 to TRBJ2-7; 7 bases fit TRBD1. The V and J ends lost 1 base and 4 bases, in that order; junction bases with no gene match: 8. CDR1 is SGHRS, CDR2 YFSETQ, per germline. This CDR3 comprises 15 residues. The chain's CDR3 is CASSLTGAYGYEQYF. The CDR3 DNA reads TGCGCCAGCAGCTTGACAGGGGCTTATGGATACGAGCAGTACTTC.

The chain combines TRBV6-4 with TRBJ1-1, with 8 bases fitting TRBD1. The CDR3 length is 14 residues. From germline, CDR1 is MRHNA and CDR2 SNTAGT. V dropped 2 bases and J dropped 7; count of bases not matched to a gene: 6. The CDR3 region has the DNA TGTGCCAGCAGTGACGAGGGGGGGACAGGTGAAGCTTTCTTT. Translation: CASSDEGGTGEAFF.

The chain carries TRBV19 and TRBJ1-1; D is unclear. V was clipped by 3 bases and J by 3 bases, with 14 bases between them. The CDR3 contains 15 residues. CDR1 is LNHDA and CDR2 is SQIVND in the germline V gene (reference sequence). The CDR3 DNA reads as TGTGCCAGTAGTATCGTAGGACTCAAGGACACTGAAGCTTTCTTT. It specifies CASSIVGLKDTEAFF. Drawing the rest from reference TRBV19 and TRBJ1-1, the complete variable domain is DGGITQSPKYLFRKEGQNVTLSCEQNLNHDAMYWYRQDPGQGLRLIYYSQIVNDFQKGDIAEGYSVSREKKESFPLTVTSAQKNPTAFYLCASSIVGLKDTEAFFGQGTRLTVV.

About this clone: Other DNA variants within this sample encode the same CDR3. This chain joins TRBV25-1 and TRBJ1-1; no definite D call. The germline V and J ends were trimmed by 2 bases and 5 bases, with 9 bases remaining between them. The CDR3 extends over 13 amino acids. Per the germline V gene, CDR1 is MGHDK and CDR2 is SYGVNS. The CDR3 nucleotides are TGTGCCAGCAGTGAACGAGAAGCTACTGAAGCTTTCTTT. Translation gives CASSEREATEAFF.

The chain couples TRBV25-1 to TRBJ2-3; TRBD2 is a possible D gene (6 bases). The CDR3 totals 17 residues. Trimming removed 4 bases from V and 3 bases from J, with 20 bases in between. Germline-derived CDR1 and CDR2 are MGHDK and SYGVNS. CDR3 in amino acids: CASSGYIGGVRTDTQYF. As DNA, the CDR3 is TGTGCCAGCAGTGGATATATTGGAGGGGTGAGGACAGATACGCAGTATTTT.

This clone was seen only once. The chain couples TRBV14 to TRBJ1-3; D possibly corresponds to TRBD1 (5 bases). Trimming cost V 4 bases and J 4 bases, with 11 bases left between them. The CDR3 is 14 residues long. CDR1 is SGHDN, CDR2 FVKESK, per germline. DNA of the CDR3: TGTGCCAGCAGCCCTACCGGGGCCGGAAACACCATATATTTT. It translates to CASSPTGAGNTIYF.

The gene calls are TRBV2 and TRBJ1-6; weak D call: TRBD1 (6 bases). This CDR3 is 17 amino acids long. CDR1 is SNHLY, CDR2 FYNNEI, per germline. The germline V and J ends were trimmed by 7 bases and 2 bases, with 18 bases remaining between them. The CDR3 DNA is TGTGCCAGCATACCCGACAGGATGAGGACCTATAATTCACCCCTCCACTTT. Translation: CASIPDRMRTYNSPLHF.

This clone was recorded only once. CDR3 in DNA: TGTGCCAGCAGCTCCCAAATGGGGCAGCCCCAGCATTTT. This encodes CASSSQMGQPQHF. The chain employs TRBV7-6 and TRBJ1-5; no reliable D call. This CDR3 is built from 13 residues. V lost 4 bases and J lost 7, with 11 bases in between. Germline assignment: CDR1 SGHVS and CDR2 FNYEAQ.

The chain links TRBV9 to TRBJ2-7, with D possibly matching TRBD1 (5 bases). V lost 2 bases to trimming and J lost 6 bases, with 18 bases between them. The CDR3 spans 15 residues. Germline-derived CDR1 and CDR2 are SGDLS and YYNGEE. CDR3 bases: TGTGCCAGCAGCGTGGGGCAGACAACTATCGGCGAGCAGTACTTC. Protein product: CASSVGQTTIGEQYF.

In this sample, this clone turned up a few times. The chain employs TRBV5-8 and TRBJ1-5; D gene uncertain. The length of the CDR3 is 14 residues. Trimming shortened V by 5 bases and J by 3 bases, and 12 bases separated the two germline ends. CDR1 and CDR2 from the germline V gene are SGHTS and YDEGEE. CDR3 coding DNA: TGTGCCAGCAGGATTCCGAATTTCAATCAGCCCCAGCATTTT. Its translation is CASRIPNFNQPQHF.

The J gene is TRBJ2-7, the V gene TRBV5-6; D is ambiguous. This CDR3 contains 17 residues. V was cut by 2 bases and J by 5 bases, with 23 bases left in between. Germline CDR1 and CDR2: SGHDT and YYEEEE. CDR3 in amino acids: CASSLIGTYTFPDEQYF. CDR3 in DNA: TGTGCCAGCAGCTTAATTGGCACATACACCTTCCCTGACGAGCAGTACTTC. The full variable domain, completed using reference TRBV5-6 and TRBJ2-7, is DAGVTQSPTHLIKTRGQQVTLRCSPKSGHDTVSWYQQALGQGPQFIFQYYEEEERQRGNFPDRFSGHQFPNYSSELNVNALLLGDSALYLCASSLIGTYTFPDEQYFGPGTRLTVT.

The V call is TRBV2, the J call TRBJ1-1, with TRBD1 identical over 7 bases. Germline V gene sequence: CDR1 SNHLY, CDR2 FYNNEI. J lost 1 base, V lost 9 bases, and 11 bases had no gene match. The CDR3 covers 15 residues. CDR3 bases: TGTGCCAGGCCCAAGACAGGGACGGAGAACACTGAAGCTTTCTTT. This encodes CARPKTGTENTEAFF.

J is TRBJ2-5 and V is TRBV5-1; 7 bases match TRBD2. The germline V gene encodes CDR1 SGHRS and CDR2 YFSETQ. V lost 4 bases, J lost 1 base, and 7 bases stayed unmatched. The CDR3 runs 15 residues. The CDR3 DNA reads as TGCGCCAGCAGCCGGGGAGGGCAGGGCCAAGAGACCCAGTACTTC. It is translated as CASSRGGQGQETQYF.

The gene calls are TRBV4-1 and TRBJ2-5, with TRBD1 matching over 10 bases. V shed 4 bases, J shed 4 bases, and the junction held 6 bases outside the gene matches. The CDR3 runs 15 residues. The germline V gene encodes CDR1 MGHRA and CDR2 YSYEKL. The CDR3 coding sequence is TGCGCCAGCAGCCGGGACAGGGGCCCCCGAGAGACCCAGTACTTC. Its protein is CASSRDRGPRETQYF.

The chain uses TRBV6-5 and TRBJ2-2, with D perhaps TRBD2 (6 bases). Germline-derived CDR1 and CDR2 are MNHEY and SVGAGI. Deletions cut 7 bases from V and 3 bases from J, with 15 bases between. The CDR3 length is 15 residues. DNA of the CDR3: TGTGCCAGCAAAGGCGGCGGGGTCGACACCGGGGAGCTGTTTTTT. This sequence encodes CASKGGGVDTGELFF.